The 15 T cell receptor beta chains in this list originate from one sample, sequenced in a study of molecular identifiers for immune sequencing clone quantification. MiXCR, run by TCRdb on the PCR reads, gives a single entry per CDR3 protein. The table has about 640,000 distinct CDR3 sequences, 15% to 20% seen once. Sequenced sample: naive CD8+ T cells from blood, with Jurkat cell RNA spiked in. As for subset: FACS-sorted CD8+CD4-CCR7+CD45RA+ naive T cells. The source of these receptors is a human donor in good health. Some libraries in this study had Jurkat cell RNA spiked in.

This rearrangement joins TRBV20-1 to TRBJ2-1; 8 bases are shared with TRBD2. Germline V gene lookup returns CDR1 DFQATT and CDR2 SNEGSKA (reference sequence). The CDR3 covers 12 residues. The trim removed 1 base at V and 10 bases at J, leaving 3 bases unmatched. In DNA, the CDR3 is TGCAGTGCTAGAGCCAGCGGGAGCGAGCAGTTCTTC. It specifies CSARASGSEQFF.

This clonotype came up a few times. V is TRBV28 and J is TRBJ2-7, with 7 bases that match TRBD2. V trimming: 5 bases; J trimming: 2 bases; junction bases outside the gene matches: 15. The CDR3 has 17 amino acids. Germline V gives CDR1 MDHEN, CDR2 SYDVKM. CDR3 nucleotides: TGTGCCAGCAGTCCCCAGGTTGGCGGGAGCGCTCCCTACGAGCAGTACTTC. Translating it yields CASSPQVGGSAPYEQYF.

This clonotype was detected ten times or more. V gene TRBV7-6 combines with J gene TRBJ2-3, with TRBD2 identical over 12 bases. The V and J ends lost 4 bases and 2 bases, in that order; junction bases with no gene match: 7. Per the germline V gene, CDR1 is SGHVS and CDR2 is FNYEAQ. The CDR3 covers 17 residues. The CDR3 sequence is CASSSRTSGAATDTQYF. The CDR3 nucleotides are TGTGCCAGCAGCTCGCGGACTAGCGGGGCGGCCACAGATACGCAGTATTTT.

This clonotype turned up a few times. This sequence joins TRBV11-2 and TRBJ2-3; 7 bases line up with TRBD2. The CDR3 has 16 residues. The J segment lost 1 base and the V segment lost 5 bases, leaving 9 bases of the junction unmatched. Germline V CDR1 and CDR2: SGHAT, FQNNGV. Here the CDR3 DNA reads TGTGCCAGCAGCCTACCTCTCGCGGGAGGCACAGATACGCAGTATTTT. This translates into CASSLPLAGGTDTQYF. The full variable domain, rest sourced from reference TRBV11-2 and TRBJ2-3, is EAGVAQSPRYKIIEKRQSVAFWCNPISGHATLYWYQQILGQGPKLLIQFQNNGVVDDSQLPKDRFSAERLKGVDSTLKIQPAKLEDSAVYLCASSLPLAGGTDTQYFGPGTRLTVL.

This clonotype was counted a few times. This chain joins TRBV28 and TRBJ2-1; the D is unclear. V gave up 8 bases and J gave up 7 bases, with 15 bases separating them. This CDR3 is 13 amino acids long. Germline CDR1 and CDR2: MDHEN and SYDVKM. The chain's CDR3 is CASCLRRKNEQFF. CDR3 nucleotide sequence: TGTGCCAGCTGCCTACGGCGGAAAAATGAGCAGTTCTTC.

This chain links TRBV6-2 or TRBV6-3 with TRBJ1-2, with D perhaps matching TRBD1 (6 bases). The V gene's germline CDR1 is MNHEY and CDR2 SVGEGT. The CDR3 length is 16 residues. V was clipped by 3 bases and J by 0 bases, with 14 bases between them. The CDR3 here is CASSYPGARANYGYTF. The CDR3 DNA reads TGTGCCAGCAGTTATCCAGGGGCCAGAGCTAACTATGGCTACACCTTC.

This clonotype was observed many times. The chain combines TRBV6-4 with TRBJ2-3; weak D call: TRBD2 (6 bases). The CDR3 is made up of 16 amino acids. The germline V gene encodes CDR1 MRHNA and CDR2 SNTAGT. Trimming stripped 2 bases from V and 4 bases from J, with 16 bases between. As DNA, the CDR3 is TGTGCCAGCAGTGACGGGGGGTCCTTAGAACCAGATACGCAGTATTTT. The encoded protein is CASSDGGSLEPDTQYF.

About this clonotype itself: This sequence may be a read error, since a much larger clone differs from it by one base. The V gene is TRBV6-2 or TRBV6-3, the J gene TRBJ2-7; D is perhaps TRBD1 or TRBD2 (5 bases each). V was shortened by 4 bases and J by 1 base, with 17 bases between the two germline ends. CDR1 is MNHEY, CDR2 SVGEGT, per germline. This CDR3 contains 16 residues. The CDR3 DNA sequence: TGTGCCAGCAGTTCGCTCGGGACGGGTTGTTCCTACGAGCAGTACTTC. It is translated as CASSSLGTGCSYEQYF.

This clonotype was found a few times. The rearrangement links TRBV7-6 to TRBJ2-7; 7 bases match TRBD1. Germline V CDR1 and CDR2: SGHVS, FNYEAQ. The V gene end was trimmed by 0 bases and the J gene end by 0 bases; junction bases not matched to a gene: 29. The CDR3 sequence is 24 residues long. The DNA for the CDR3 is TGTGCCAGCAGCTTAGCCTCGACAGGGAAAGGACAGAGTACCTGGGAACCTTACTCCTACGAGCAGTACTTC. Amino acid sequence: CASSLASTGKGQSTWEPYSYEQYF.

The sample holds a few counts of this clonotype. The chain recombines TRBV19 with TRBJ2-7; 10 positions agree with TRBD1. J was trimmed by 8 bases and V by 7 bases; bases with no gene match: 11. In germline, CDR1 is LNHDA, CDR2 SQIVND (reference sequence). This CDR3 is 14 amino acids long. DNA for the CDR3: TGTGCCAGTACCCCGGGACAGGGGTGGGGAAAGCAGTACTTC. Encoded protein: CASTPGQGWGKQYF.

Ten or more counts support this clonotype. The genes are TRBV13 and TRBJ1-6; D ambiguous. V lost 2 bases to trimming and J lost 6 bases, with 8 bases between them. The CDR3 has 14 amino acids. Germline values: CDR1 PRHDT, CDR2 FYEKMQ (reference sequence). The CDR3 region has the DNA TGTGCCAGCAGCTTATCAGCGGTTAATTCACCCCTCCACTTT. Protein product: CASSLSAVNSPLHF.

Many counts were recorded for this clonotype. The V gene is TRBV4-1, the J gene TRBJ2-1; D unclear. CDR3 length: 14 residues. Per the germline V gene, CDR1 is MGHRA and CDR2 is YSYEKL. Between the trimmed V and J ends, which lost 1 base and 4 bases, there was a span of 8 bases. CDR3 in amino acids: CASSQVGYYNEQFF. DNA of the CDR3: TGCGCCAGCAGCCAAGTAGGTTATTACAATGAGCAGTTCTTC.

This clonotype was counted at least ten times. The rearrangement joins TRBV9 to TRBJ2-3; 8 bases agree with TRBD2. The V segment lost 4 bases and the J segment 6 bases; nucleotides outside the gene matches: 16. CDR3 length: 17 amino acids. The germline V gene has CDR1 SGDLS and CDR2 YYNGEE. The CDR3 DNA is TGTGCCAGCAGCCCCCGGGGGGGGGCCCTTACCACGGATACGCAGTATTTT. Its translation is CASSPRGGALTTDTQYF.

This clonotype appeared many times. J is TRBJ2-5 and V is TRBV29-1, with 10 bases lining up with TRBD2. Per the germline V gene, CDR1 is SQVTM and CDR2 is ANQGSEA. V lost 0 bases and J lost 1; bases outside the gene matches: 5. The CDR3 contains 16 residues. CDR3 sequence reads: CSVEDVSGRAQETQYF. CDR3 coding DNA: TGCAGCGTTGAAGATGTCAGCGGGAGGGCCCAAGAGACCCAGTACTTC. Combining the CDR3 with reference TRBV29-1 and TRBJ2-5 gives the whole variable domain SAVISQKPSRDICQRGTSLTIQCQVDSQVTMMFWYRQQPGQSLTLIATANQGSEATYESGFVIDKFPISRPNLTFSTLTVSNMSPEDSSIYLCSVEDVSGRAQETQYFGPGTRLLVL.

In regard to this clonotype: A single base is all that separates this from a far larger clone, so a read error is likely. The J gene is TRBJ2-2, the V gene TRBV9; D may be TRBD2 (5 bases). Germline CDR1 SGDLS, CDR2 YYNGEE. The CDR3 is 12 amino acids. Here the CDR3 reads CASSANTGEPFF. Written as DNA, the CDR3 is TGTGCCAGCAGCGCGAACACCGGGGAGCCGTTTTTT. Combining the CDR3 with reference TRBV9 and TRBJ2-2 gives the whole variable domain DSGVTQTPKHLITATGQRVTLRCSPRSGDLSVYWYQQSLDQGLQFLIQYYNGEERAKGNILERFSAQQFPDLHSELNLSSLELGDSALYFCASSANTGEPFFGEGSRLTVL.